These 29 T cell receptor beta chains came from one sample sequenced in a study of T cells in Graves' hyperthyroidism and ophthalmopathy. The CDR3 regions of TCR beta were amplified from RNA transcripts. In the first-round RT-PCR of the TCR CDR3, the HTBI primer set was used. TCRdb called the multiplex PCR reads again in MiXCR, with one record for every CDR3 protein. The sample lists a few hundred thousand distinct CDR3 sequences; more than 15% were seen once. The specimen sequenced was blood. The receptors shown here come from a woman in her 40s with Graves' ophthalmopathy.

V usage is TRBV12-3 or TRBV12-4 and J usage is TRBJ2-1, with 7 bases matching TRBD2. With 0 bases clipped from V and 9 bases from J, the junction kept 5 bases outside the gene matches. This CDR3 region has 14 residues. DNA of the CDR3: TGTGCCAGCAGTTTAGCGGGGGGGTTAGGTGAGCAGTTCTTC. Protein sequence: CASSLAGGLGEQFF.

This clonotype was found many times. This chain's CDR3 is CASSPWERGEQFF. CDR3 nucleotides: TGTGCCAGCAGCCCCTGGGAACGCGGGGAGCAGTTCTTC. The chain uses TRBV5-5 and TRBJ2-1; D possibly corresponds to TRBD2 (5 bases). CDR1 and CDR2 (germline): SGHKS, YYEKEE (reference sequence). The V end was cut by 4 bases, the J end by 10 bases, with 15 bases between. CDR3 length equals 13 residues.

V is TRBV4-2 and J is TRBJ2-1; TRBD1 might be the D (6 bases). V was cut by 0 bases and J by 4 bases, with 19 bases left in between. Germline lookup yields CDR1 LGHNA and CDR2 YNFKEQ. There are 18 residues in the CDR3. The CDR3 DNA reads TGTGCCAGCAGCCAAGATCGTCCAGGGGTACGTGCGTACAATGAGCAGTTCTTC. This sequence encodes CASSQDRPGVRAYNEQFF.

This clonotype was counted between two and nine times. V gene TRBV19 combines with J gene TRBJ1-2; no reliable D call. Deletions cut 3 bases from V and 4 bases from J, with 12 bases between. This CDR3 has 14 amino acids. CDR1 is LNHDA and CDR2 is SQIVND in the germline V gene (reference sequence). The CDR3 sequence: CASSIPTPFYGYTF. Written as DNA, the CDR3 is TGTGCCAGTAGTATTCCGACACCGTTCTATGGCTACACCTTC.

This clonotype showed up many times. The chain recombines TRBV28 with TRBJ1-5; TRBD1 is a possible D gene (5 bases). CDR1 is MDHEN, CDR2 SYDVKM, per germline. V was trimmed by 5 bases and J by 3 bases, leaving 17 bases between them. The CDR3 is 16 residues long. The CDR3 reads CASSPGEARYNQPQHF. CDR3 bases: TGTGCCAGCAGTCCGGGGGAGGCACGCTACAATCAGCCCCAGCATTTT.

This clonotype was counted only a few times. The chain links TRBV20-1 to TRBJ1-2, with a tentative D call TRBD1 (5 bases). Germline-derived CDR1 and CDR2 are DFQATT and SNEGSKA (reference sequence). The CDR3 totals 13 residues. Trimming shortened V by 1 base and J by 9 bases, and 15 bases separated the two germline ends. The CDR3 loop reads CSARVAREVSYTF. CDR3 nucleotide sequence: TGCAGTGCTAGAGTGGCCAGGGAGGTCAGCTACACCTTC.

The rearrangement links TRBV29-1 to TRBJ1-2, with D uncertain. The length of the CDR3 is 11 residues. Trimming stripped 6 bases from V and 2 bases from J, with 7 bases between. Per germline, CDR1 SQVTM and CDR2 ANQGSEA. CDR3 nucleotides: TGCAGCGTGGGCGTGAACTATGGCTACACCTTC. This translates into CSVGVNYGYTF.

This clonotype was seen only a few times. The chain carries TRBV19 and TRBJ1-4; D unresolved. This CDR3 contains 16 residues. Trimming removed 5 bases at V and 1 base at J, with 14 bases between. Germline V gene lookup returns CDR1 LNHDA and CDR2 SQIVND (reference sequence). For the CDR3, the DNA is TGTGCCAGTAGTGTAGGGCCCCTAGGAACTAATGAAAAACTGTTTTTT. Translated: CASSVGPLGTNEKLFF.

This clonotype was detected many times. The chain carries TRBV3-1 and TRBJ1-1; 8 bases are shared with TRBD1. CDR1 is LGHDT and CDR2 is YNNKEL in the germline V gene (reference sequence). Trimming took 0 bases from V and 4 from J; bases not matched to a gene: 7. The CDR3 sequence is 16 residues long. The CDR3 DNA reads TGTGCCAGCAGCCAAGATCCGGGACAGGTGGGCACTGAAGCTTTCTTT. Translating it yields CASSQDPGQVGTEAFF.

In this sample, this clonotype turned up many times. The rearrangement links TRBV6-1 to TRBJ1-1, with 7 bases lining up with TRBD1. J was trimmed by 0 bases and V by 6 bases; bases with no gene match: 16. The CDR3 totals 18 residues. The V gene's germline CDR1 is MNHNS and CDR2 SASEGT. The CDR3 DNA reads TGTGCCAGCAGGTCATTTATGCTGGGACAGCTCATGAACACTGAAGCTTTCTTT. Translation gives CASRSFMLGQLMNTEAFF.

This chain links TRBV6-1 with TRBJ2-2; TRBD2 agrees at 8 bases. Germline V gene sequence: CDR1 MNHNS, CDR2 SASEGT. V trimming: 8 bases; J trimming: 4 bases; junction bases outside the gene matches: 6. This CDR3 is 14 amino acids long. The CDR3 loop reads CASFGGRSTGELFF. CDR3 sequence (DNA): TGTGCCAGCTTCGGCGGGAGGAGCACCGGGGAGCTGTTTTTT.

This clonotype has a count of ten or more. The chain is built from TRBV10-3 and TRBJ2-3; the match to TRBD2 covers 7 bases. With 7 bases clipped from V and 0 bases from J, the junction kept 7 bases outside the gene matches. In germline, CDR1 is ENHRY, CDR2 SYGVKD. The CDR3 is 15 amino acids. The CDR3 reads CAIKGGAASTDTQYF. DNA of the CDR3: TGTGCCATCAAGGGAGGGGCGGCTAGCACAGATACGCAGTATTTT.

CDR3 coding DNA: TGTGCCAGCAGCCCTACTTTAGACAGGGGTAACTATGGCTACACCTTC. It translates to CASSPTLDRGNYGYTF. The chain joins TRBV9 to TRBJ1-2; TRBD1 matches at 8 bases. V was pared by 4 bases and J by 1 base, with 9 bases of the junction left unmatched. Germline lookup yields CDR1 SGDLS and CDR2 YYNGEE. The CDR3 loop spans 16 amino acids.

There are a few counts of this clonotype. This chain uses TRBV28 with TRBJ2-7; D tentatively reads TRBD1 or TRBD2 (5 bases each). This CDR3 contains 17 residues. Germline CDR1 and CDR2: MDHEN and SYDVKM. Deletions cut 6 bases from V and 0 bases from J, with 21 bases between. CDR3 loop: CASSHRKEGSSSYEQYF. The CDR3 DNA reads as TGTGCCAGCAGCCATCGTAAAGAGGGGAGTAGCTCCTACGAGCAGTACTTC.

This clonotype was recorded at least ten times. The chain is built from TRBV20-1 and TRBJ2-7; perhaps TRBD2 as D (6 bases). With 4 bases removed from V and 4 bases from J, the gap between germline ends came to 20 bases. The CDR3 extends over 15 amino acids. Per the germline V gene, CDR1 is DFQATT and CDR2 is SNEGSKA (reference sequence). This CDR3 is CSATRPGSSLYEQYF. For the CDR3, the DNA is TGCAGTGCTACACGACCCGGGAGCTCCCTTTACGAGCAGTACTTC.

This clonotype was found many times. The chain recombines TRBV7-3 with TRBJ2-1, with D possibly being TRBD1 (5 bases). V lost 4 bases, J lost 4 bases, and 8 bases lay in between. The CDR3 spans 13 residues. Germline V CDR1 and CDR2: SGHTA, FQGTGA. DNA for the CDR3: TGTGCCAGCAGCTCACAGGTATACAATGAGCAGTTCTTC. This codes for CASSSQVYNEQFF.

The chain combines TRBV29-1 with TRBJ1-1; D uncertain. Germline values: CDR1 SQVTM, CDR2 ANQGSEA. This CDR3 has 15 amino acids. Trimming left V 3 bases short and J 3 bases short, with 17 bases between. The chain's CDR3 is CSVEGTSSGDTEAFF. The CDR3 DNA sequence: TGCAGCGTTGAGGGAACGTCCAGTGGTGACACTGAAGCTTTCTTT. Full variable domain (missing parts from reference TRBV29-1 and TRBJ1-1): SAVISQKPSRDICQRGTSLTIQCQVDSQVTMMFWYRQQPGQSLTLIATANQGSEATYESGFVIDKFPISRPNLTFSTLTVSNMSPEDSSIYLCSVEGTSSGDTEAFFGQGTRLTVV.

This chain connects TRBV19 to TRBJ2-2; perhaps TRBD1 as D (6 bases). CDR1 LNHDA and CDR2 SQIVND come from the germline V gene (reference sequence). CDR3 length: 14 residues. Between the trimmed V and J ends, which lost 7 bases and 1 base, there was a span of 10 bases. CDR3 protein: CASTYRVNTGELFF. DNA for the CDR3: TGTGCCAGTACCTACAGGGTGAACACCGGGGAGCTGTTTTTT.

This clonotype was seen at least ten times. The V and J genes are TRBV5-6 and TRBJ2-7, with TRBD1 as a possible D gene (6 bases). This CDR3 region has 14 residues. Trimming left V 4 bases short and J 2 bases short, with 13 bases between. Germline V gene lookup returns CDR1 SGHDT and CDR2 YYEEEE. The CDR3 protein is CASSQYWTAYEQYF. The CDR3 coding sequence is TGTGCCAGCAGCCAATATTGGACAGCCTACGAGCAGTACTTC.

This clonotype was seen many times. The V and J genes are TRBV20-1 and TRBJ1-1, with D unresolved. The CDR3 contains 13 residues. The V end lost 7 bases, the J end lost 0 bases, and 12 bases lay between the germline ends. The germline V gene has CDR1 DFQATT and CDR2 SNEGSKA (reference sequence). The CDR3 DNA is TGCAGTGGCCTTTTGGACCTGAACACTGAAGCTTTCTTT. Its translation is CSGLLDLNTEAFF.

The sample holds many counts of this clonotype. This chain links TRBV20-1 with TRBJ2-3; the match to TRBD2 covers 9 bases. The CDR3 is made up of 14 amino acids. The ends lost 1 base at V and 1 base at J; junction bases unmatched: 0. In germline, CDR1 is DFQATT, CDR2 SNEGSKA (reference sequence). The chain's CDR3 is CSARVAGGTDTQYF. CDR3 nucleotides: TGCAGTGCTAGAGTAGCGGGGGGCACAGATACGCAGTATTTT.

This clonotype appeared once. The chain uses TRBV7-2 and TRBJ2-1, with TRBD2 identical over 13 bases. V trimming: 5 bases; J trimming: 0 bases; junction bases outside the gene matches: 7. Germline CDR1 and CDR2: SGHTA and FQGNSA. The CDR3 totals 18 residues. The CDR3 DNA follows: TGTGCCAGCAGCACATTGAGGACTAGCGGGAGCTCCTACAATGAGCAGTTCTTC. It encodes CASSTLRTSGSSYNEQFF.

This clonotype was detected many times. One end of the junction fails to match germline, which may point to a read error. The CDR3 loop reads CASSLNGYEQYF. In DNA form, the CDR3 reads TGTGCCAGCAGCTTAAACGGCTACGAGCAGTACTTC. The V call is TRBV5-1, the J call TRBJ2-7; the D is unclear. Per germline, CDR1 SGHRS and CDR2 YFSETQ. The CDR3 is 12 residues long.

Concerning this clonotype itself: Since a much larger clone is just one base distant, this may be a read error. The chain employs TRBV11-2 and TRBJ1-6; D is uncertain. Germline lookup yields CDR1 SGHAT and CDR2 FQNNGV. V dropped 1 base and J dropped 9 bases, with 25 bases sitting between them. CDR3 size: 19 residues. The CDR3 is CASSLGTPLTRKKSSPLHF. In DNA form, the CDR3 reads TGTGCCAGCAGCTTAGGTACCCCCTTGACTAGGAAGAAGAGTTCACCCCTCCACTTT. The full variable domain, its missing parts supplied by reference TRBV11-2 and TRBJ1-6, is EAGVAQSPRYKIIEKRQSVAFWCNPISGHATLYWYQQILGQGPKLLIQFQNNGVVDDSQLPKDRFSAERLKGVDSTLKIQPAKLEDSAVYLCASSLGTPLTRKKSSPLHFGNGTRLTVT.

This clonotype was seen a few times. V and J are TRBV25-1 and TRBJ2-7; the D gene is possibly TRBD2 (5 bases). The CDR3 contains 14 residues. CDR1 is MGHDK, CDR2 SYGVNS, per germline. Trimming pared 1 base from V and 5 bases from J, leaving 12 bases between. The CDR3 nucleotides read TGTGCCAGCAGTGAATCCTTAGCGATCCACGAGCAGTACTTC. Its protein is CASSESLAIHEQYF.

In its sample, this clonotype was seen a few times. The chain combines TRBV10-3 with TRBJ2-1; TRBD2 agrees at 10 bases. Germline trimming cut 2 bases from V and 1 base from J; bases unmatched to any gene: 8. Germline V gene data show CDR1 as ENHRY and CDR2 as SYGVKD. The CDR3 spans 18 residues. The CDR3 DNA follows: TGTGCCATCAGTGAGAGACCTAGCGGGGGCTCTTCCTACAATGAGCAGTTCTTC. Its protein product is CAISERPSGGSSYNEQFF.

This clonotype came up many times. This rearrangement joins TRBV30 to TRBJ1-2; TRBD1 agrees at 11 bases. V was pared by 3 bases and J by 6 bases, with 0 bases of the junction left unmatched. The CDR3 consists of 12 residues. Germline lookup yields CDR1 GTSNPN and CDR2 SVGIG (reference sequence). The CDR3 sequence: CAWRGQGDGYTF. CDR3 nucleotides: TGTGCCTGGAGGGGACAGGGGGATGGCTACACCTTC.

This clonotype was seen more than once but under ten times. The chain uses TRBV24-1 and TRBJ1-2, with TRBD1 as a possible D gene (5 bases). V gave up 8 bases and J gave up 4 bases, with 19 bases separating them. Germline lookup yields CDR1 KGHDR and CDR2 SFDVKD. The CDR3 covers 15 residues. The CDR3 DNA reads TGTGCCACCACCGATGGGACCAGACGATCCTATGGCTACACCTTC. This encodes CATTDGTRRSYGYTF.

Ten or more counts support this clonotype. This chain links TRBV6-1 with TRBJ1-1; the D gene is possibly TRBD1 (5 bases). Trimming removed 7 bases from V and 1 base from J, with 16 bases in between. Germline values: CDR1 MNHNS, CDR2 SASEGT. This CDR3 region has 15 residues. Here the CDR3 reads CASTQGGARNTEAFF. The CDR3 DNA reads as TGTGCCAGCACCCAGGGAGGGGCGAGGAACACTGAAGCTTTCTTT.